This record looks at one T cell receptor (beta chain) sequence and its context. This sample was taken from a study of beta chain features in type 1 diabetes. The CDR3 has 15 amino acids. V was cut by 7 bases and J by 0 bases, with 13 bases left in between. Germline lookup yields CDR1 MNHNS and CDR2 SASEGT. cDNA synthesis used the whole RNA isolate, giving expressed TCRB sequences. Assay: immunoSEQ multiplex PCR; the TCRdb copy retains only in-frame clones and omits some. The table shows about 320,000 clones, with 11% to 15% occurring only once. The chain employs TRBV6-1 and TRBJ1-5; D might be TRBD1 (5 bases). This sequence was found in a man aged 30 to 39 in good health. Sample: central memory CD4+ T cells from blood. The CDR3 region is CASISNRNSNQPQHF. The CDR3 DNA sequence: TGTGCCAGCATCTCTAACAGGAATAGCAATCAGCCCCAGCATTTT.